The 17 T cell receptor beta chains presented below share a single source sample, sequenced in a study of T cells expressing NK-cell markers (dated by TCRdb to the early 2020s). The library was generated by 5' RACE. The sequencer listed for this sample is Illumina HiSeq 2000. TCRdb reprocessed the sequencing reads and holds a single record per CDR3 protein sequence, with no DNA. The sample has under 500,000 distinct CDR3 sequences on record. More than 7% of the sample comes from the top ten. The sequenced material came from blood T cells: a sorted CD56 or NKG2C T cell subset, CD4+ or CD8+ T cells, or bulk PBMC T cells (not recorded which). The source of these receptors is a woman between 18 and 70 years old in good health.

The CDR3 sequence: CSAVRGDENTGELFF. V is TRBV20-1 and J is TRBJ2-2; without DNA, the TCRdb call of TRBD1 cannot be checked. The CDR3 contains 15 residues. CDR1 is DFQATT, CDR2 SNEGSKA, per germline (reference sequence).

The J gene is TRBJ1-1, the V gene TRBV7-2. Per germline, CDR1 SGHTA and CDR2 FQGNSA. The CDR3 covers 16 residues. This chain's CDR3 is CASSFRLQGLNTEAFF.

The gene calls are TRBV20-1 and TRBJ1-2; TCRdb picks TRBD1, but there is no DNA to check that call. CDR3 size: 15 residues. Germline V gives CDR1 DFQATT, CDR2 SNEGSKA (reference sequence). The CDR3 loop is CSARDQDRGLHGYTF.

The chain joins TRBV18 to TRBJ2-1. CDR1 KGHSH and CDR2 LQKENI come from the germline V gene. CDR3 length: 15 residues. The CDR3 here is CASSPPGLSLNEQFF.

The gene calls are TRBV5-1 and TRBJ2-3; TCRdb's assignment of TRBD2 cannot be checked, as there is no DNA. Germline lookup yields CDR1 SGHRS and CDR2 YFSETQ. CDR3 length: 18 amino acids. The chain's CDR3 is CASSPTGTSGSETDTQYF.

The rearrangement uses TRBV12-3 or TRBV12-4 and TRBJ2-1; TCRdb's D call of TRBD1 is untestable without DNA. This CDR3 contains 14 residues. This chain's CDR3 is CASSQRTGVNEQFF.

The rearrangement uses TRBV3-1 and TRBJ2-3; the TRBD2 assignment by TCRdb is unverifiable without DNA. Germline CDR1 is LGHDT and CDR2 is YNNKEL (reference sequence). The CDR3 spans 17 residues. The chain's CDR3 is CASSQGGTPFPTDTQYF.

The chain uses TRBV7-3 and TRBJ2-1. CDR1 SGHTA and CDR2 FQGTGA come from the germline V gene. The CDR3 has 12 residues. Here the CDR3 reads CASSSDGNEQFF.

The chain recombines TRBV6-2 or TRBV6-3 with TRBJ2-2; the TCRdb call, TRBD2, lacks DNA for checking. CDR1 MNHEY and CDR2 SVGEGT come from the germline V gene. The CDR3 consists of 18 residues. This chain's CDR3 is CASSYSVSGNIHTGELFF.

The J gene is TRBJ1-2, the V gene TRBV29-1. The CDR3 sequence is 12 residues long. Germline-derived CDR1 and CDR2 are SQVTM and ANQGSEA. CDR3 protein: CSVVDSNYGYTF.

This chain uses TRBV5-1 with TRBJ2-1. CDR1 is SGHRS, CDR2 YFSETQ, per germline. CDR3 length: 14 amino acids. CDR3 amino acids: CASSFTSLYNEQFF.

The CDR3 loop is CASSYGQETQYF. V and J are TRBV6-5 and TRBJ2-5. The CDR3 runs to 12 residues. Germline values: CDR1 MNHEY, CDR2 SVGAGI.

This chain uses TRBV7-3 with TRBJ2-3; the D call of TRBD2 rests on TCRdb alone, since no DNA is present to check it. Looked up from germline, CDR1 is SGHTA and CDR2 is FQGTGA. The CDR3 spans 14 residues. The CDR3 sequence is CASGDGSGTDTQYF.

The rearrangement joins TRBV6-2 or TRBV6-3 to TRBJ1-5; TCRdb gives TRBD1 as the D gene, but with no DNA this cannot be confirmed. CDR3 size: 15 residues. Germline V gene data show CDR1 as MNHEY and CDR2 as SVGEGT. CDR3 protein: CASRDEQGARQPQHF.

The rearrangement links TRBV6-5 to TRBJ2-7. The germline V gene has CDR1 MNHEY and CDR2 SVGAGI. This CDR3 contains 14 residues. The CDR3 loop reads CASSLPTDPYEQYF.

The chain is built from TRBV7-2 and TRBJ2-1; TCRdb returns TRBD2, unconfirmable since there is no DNA. This CDR3 is 15 amino acids long. Germline CDR1 SGHTA, CDR2 FQGNSA. CDR3 in amino acids: CASSKASGRYNEQFF.

The V gene is TRBV7-3, the J gene TRBJ2-5; TCRdb lists TRBD1, though no DNA is available to test this call. CDR1 SGHTA and CDR2 FQGTGA come from the germline V gene. The CDR3 is 15 amino acids. The CDR3 protein is CASSFGGGRKETQYF.